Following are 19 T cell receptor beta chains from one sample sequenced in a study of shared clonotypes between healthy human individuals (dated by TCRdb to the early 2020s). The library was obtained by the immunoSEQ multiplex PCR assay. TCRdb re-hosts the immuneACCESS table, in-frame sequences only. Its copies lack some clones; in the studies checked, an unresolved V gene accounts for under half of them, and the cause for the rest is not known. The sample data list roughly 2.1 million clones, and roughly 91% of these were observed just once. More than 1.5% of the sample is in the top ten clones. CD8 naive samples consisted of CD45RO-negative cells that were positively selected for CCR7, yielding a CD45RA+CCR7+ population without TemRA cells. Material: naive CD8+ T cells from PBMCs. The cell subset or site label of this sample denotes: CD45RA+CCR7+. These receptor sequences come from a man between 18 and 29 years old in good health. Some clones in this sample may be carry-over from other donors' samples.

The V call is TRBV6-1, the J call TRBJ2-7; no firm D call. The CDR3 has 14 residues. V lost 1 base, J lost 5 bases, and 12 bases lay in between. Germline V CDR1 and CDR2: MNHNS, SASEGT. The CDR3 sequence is CASSEGLALDEQYF. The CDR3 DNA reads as TGTGCCAGCAGTGAAGGTCTGGCCCTCGACGAGCAGTACTTC.

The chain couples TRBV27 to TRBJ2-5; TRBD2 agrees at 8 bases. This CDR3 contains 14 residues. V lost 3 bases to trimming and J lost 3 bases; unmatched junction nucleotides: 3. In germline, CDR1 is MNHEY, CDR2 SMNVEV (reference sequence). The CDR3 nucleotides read TGTGCCAGCAGTTTTTTAGCGGGAAAAGAGACCCAGTACTTC. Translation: CASSFLAGKETQYF.

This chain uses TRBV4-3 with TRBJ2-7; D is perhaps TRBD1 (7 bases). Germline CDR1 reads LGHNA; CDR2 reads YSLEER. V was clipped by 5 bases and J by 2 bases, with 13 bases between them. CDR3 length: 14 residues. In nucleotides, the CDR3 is TGCGCCAGCAGCTATCAGGGGGGCCCCTACGAGCAGTACTTC. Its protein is CASSYQGGPYEQYF.

CDR3 loop: CASHQGANYGYTF. The CDR3 region has the DNA TGTGCCTCCCATCAGGGTGCTAACTATGGCTACACCTTC. This chain links TRBV7-2 with TRBJ1-2; D is perhaps TRBD1 (5 bases). The length of the CDR3 is 13 residues. V lost 11 bases and J 0 bases, leaving 13 bases between the germline ends. Germline CDR1 SGHTA, CDR2 FQGNSA.

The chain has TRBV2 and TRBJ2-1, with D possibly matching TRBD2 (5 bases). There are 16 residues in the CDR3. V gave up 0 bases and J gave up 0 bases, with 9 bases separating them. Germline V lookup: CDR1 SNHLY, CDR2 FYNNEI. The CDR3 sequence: CASSEALASSYNEQFF. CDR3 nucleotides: TGTGCCAGCAGTGAAGCGTTAGCGAGCTCCTACAATGAGCAGTTCTTC.

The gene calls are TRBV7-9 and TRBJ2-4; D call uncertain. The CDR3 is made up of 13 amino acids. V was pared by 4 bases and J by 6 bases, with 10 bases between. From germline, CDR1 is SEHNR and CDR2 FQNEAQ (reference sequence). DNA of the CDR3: TGTGCCAGCAGCTCAGCCCTGGGAAACATTCAGTACTTC. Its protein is CASSSALGNIQYF.

CDR3 bases: TGCGCCAGCAGCTTGGGAGGGGGTGTCACTGAAGCTTTCTTT. The encoded protein is CASSLGGGVTEAFF. The J gene is TRBJ1-1, the V gene TRBV5-1; a possible D gene is TRBD1 (6 bases). CDR1 is SGHRS and CDR2 is YFSETQ in the germline V gene. V lost 0 bases, J lost 4 bases, and 10 bases lay in between. CDR3 length: 14 residues.

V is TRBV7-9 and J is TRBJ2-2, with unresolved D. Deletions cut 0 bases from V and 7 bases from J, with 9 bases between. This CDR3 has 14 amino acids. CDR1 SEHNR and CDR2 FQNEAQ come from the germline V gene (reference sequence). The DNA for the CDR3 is TGTGCCAGCAGCTTAGCAACCGGTTTCGGGGAGCTGTTTTTT. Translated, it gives CASSLATGFGELFF.

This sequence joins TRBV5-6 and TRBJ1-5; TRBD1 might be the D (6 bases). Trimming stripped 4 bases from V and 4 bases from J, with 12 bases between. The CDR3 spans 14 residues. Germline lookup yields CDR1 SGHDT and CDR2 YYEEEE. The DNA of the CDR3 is TGTGCCAGCAGCAAACAGGGCTGGAATCAGCCCCAGCATTTT. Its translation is CASSKQGWNQPQHF.

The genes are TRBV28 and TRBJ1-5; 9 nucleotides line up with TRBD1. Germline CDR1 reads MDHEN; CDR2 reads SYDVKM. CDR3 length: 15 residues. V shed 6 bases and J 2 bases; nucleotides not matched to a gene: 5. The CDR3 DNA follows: TGTGCCAGCAGGCAACAGGGGGCTCGCAATCAGCCCCAGCATTTT. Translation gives CASRQQGARNQPQHF.

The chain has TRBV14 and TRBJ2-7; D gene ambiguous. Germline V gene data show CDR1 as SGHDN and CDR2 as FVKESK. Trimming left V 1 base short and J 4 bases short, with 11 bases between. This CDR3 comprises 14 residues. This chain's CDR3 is CASSQAPDRYEQYF. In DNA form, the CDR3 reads TGTGCCAGCAGCCAAGCCCCGGACCGTTACGAGCAGTACTTC.

This chain's CDR3 is CASSVRQTGANVLTF. The CDR3, as DNA: TGTGCCAGCAGCGTAAGGCAAACTGGGGCCAACGTCCTGACTTTC. This chain connects TRBV9 to TRBJ2-6; the D is unclear. The germline CDR1 and CDR2 sequences are SGDLS and YYNGEE. Trimming took 1 base from V and 2 from J, leaving 7 bases between them. The length of the CDR3 is 15 residues.

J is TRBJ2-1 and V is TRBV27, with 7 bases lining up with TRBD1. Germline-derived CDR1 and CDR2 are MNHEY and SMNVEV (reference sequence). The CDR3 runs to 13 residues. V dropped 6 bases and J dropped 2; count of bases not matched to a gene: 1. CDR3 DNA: TGTGCCAGCAGGGGACAGCCCTACAATGAGCAGTTCTTC. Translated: CASRGQPYNEQFF.

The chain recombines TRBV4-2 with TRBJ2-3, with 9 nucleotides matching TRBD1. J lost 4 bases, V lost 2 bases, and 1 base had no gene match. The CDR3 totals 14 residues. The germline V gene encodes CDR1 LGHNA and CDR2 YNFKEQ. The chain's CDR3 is CASSQNRGPDTQYF. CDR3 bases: TGTGCCAGCAGCCAAAACAGGGGGCCAGATACGCAGTATTTT.

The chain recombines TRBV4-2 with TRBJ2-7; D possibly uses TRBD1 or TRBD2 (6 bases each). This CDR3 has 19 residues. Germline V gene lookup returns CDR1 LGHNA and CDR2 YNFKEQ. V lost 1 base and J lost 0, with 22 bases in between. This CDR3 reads CASSQATGTALALSYEQYF. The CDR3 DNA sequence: TGTGCCAGCAGCCAAGCGACAGGAACCGCACTAGCCCTCTCCTACGAGCAGTACTTC.

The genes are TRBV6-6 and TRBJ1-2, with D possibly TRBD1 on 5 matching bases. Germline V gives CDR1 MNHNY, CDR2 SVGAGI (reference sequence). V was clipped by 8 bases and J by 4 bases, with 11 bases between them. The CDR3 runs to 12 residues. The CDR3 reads CASDGGIYGYTF. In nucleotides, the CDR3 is TGTGCCAGCGACGGGGGAATCTATGGCTACACCTTC.

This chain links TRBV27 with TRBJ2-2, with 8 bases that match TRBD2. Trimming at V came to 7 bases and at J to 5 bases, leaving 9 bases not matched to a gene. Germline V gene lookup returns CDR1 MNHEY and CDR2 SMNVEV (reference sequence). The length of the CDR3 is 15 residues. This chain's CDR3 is CASTLAAGVTGELFF. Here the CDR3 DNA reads TGTGCCAGCACCCTGGCAGCGGGAGTTACCGGGGAGCTGTTTTTT.

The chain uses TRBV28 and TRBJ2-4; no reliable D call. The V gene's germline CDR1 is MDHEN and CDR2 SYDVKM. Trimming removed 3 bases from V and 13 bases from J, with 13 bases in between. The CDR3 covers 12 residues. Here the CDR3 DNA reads TGTGCCAGCAGTTTGTACCCAGGACCACAGTACTTC. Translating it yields CASSLYPGPQYF.

This CDR3 reads CASSVGTSWFF. CDR3 nucleotide sequence: TGTGCCAGTAGCGTCGGGACTAGCTGGTTCTTC. J is TRBJ2-1 and V is TRBV19; 9 bases map to TRBD2. Losses at the gene ends were 6 bases for V and 15 bases for J; bases not matched to a gene: 6. Germline V gene sequence: CDR1 LNHDA, CDR2 SQIVND (reference sequence). The CDR3 length is 11 residues.